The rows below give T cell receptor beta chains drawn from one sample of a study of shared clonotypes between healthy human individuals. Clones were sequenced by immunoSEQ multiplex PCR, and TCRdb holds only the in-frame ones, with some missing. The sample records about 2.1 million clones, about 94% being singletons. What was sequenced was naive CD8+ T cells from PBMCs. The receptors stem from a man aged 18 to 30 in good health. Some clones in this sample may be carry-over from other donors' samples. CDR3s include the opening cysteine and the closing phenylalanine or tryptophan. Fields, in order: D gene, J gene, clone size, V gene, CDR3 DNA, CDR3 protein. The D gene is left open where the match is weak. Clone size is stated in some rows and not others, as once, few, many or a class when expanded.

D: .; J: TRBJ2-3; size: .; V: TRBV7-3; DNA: TGTGCCAGCAGCTTCTCGGGGCGGGTTTCAGGCACAGATACGCAGTATTTT; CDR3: CASSFSGRVSGTDTQYF
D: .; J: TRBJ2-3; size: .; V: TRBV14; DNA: TGTGCCAGCAGCCAATTTGACAGGAAGGGTACAGATACGCAGTATTTT; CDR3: CASSQFDRKGTDTQYF
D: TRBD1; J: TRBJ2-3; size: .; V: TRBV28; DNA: TGTGCCAGCAGTTTCCCTCCAGTGAGTATGGGGACAGACACAGATACGCAGTATTTT; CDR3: CASSFPPVSMGTDTDTQYF
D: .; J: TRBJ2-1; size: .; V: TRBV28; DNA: TGTGCCAGCAGTCAGAGCTCCTACAATGAGCAGTTCTTC; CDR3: CASSQSSYNEQFF
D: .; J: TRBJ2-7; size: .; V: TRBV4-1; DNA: TGCGCCAGCAGCCAAGATCTAGGACAACACTACGAGCAGTACTTC; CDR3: CASSQDLGQHYEQYF
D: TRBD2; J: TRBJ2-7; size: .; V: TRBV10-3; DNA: TGTGCCATCACGGCTTCGGGAGGCCCCTACGAGCAGTACTTC; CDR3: CAITASGGPYEQYF
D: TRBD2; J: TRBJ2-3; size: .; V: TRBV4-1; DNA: TGCGCCAGCAGCCAGTGGACTAGCGGAGGGAGCACAGATACGCAGTATTTT; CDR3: CASSQWTSGGSTDTQYF
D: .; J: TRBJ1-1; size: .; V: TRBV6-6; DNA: TGTGCCAGCAGAACCGGGACCCGGGGCACTGAAGCTTTCTTT; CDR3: CASRTGTRGTEAFF
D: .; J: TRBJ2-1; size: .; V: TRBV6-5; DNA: TGTGCCAGCAGTTACTCTGCGCCCAAGGAGCAGTTCTTC; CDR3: CASSYSAPKEQFF
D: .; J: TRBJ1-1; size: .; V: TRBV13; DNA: TGTGCCAGCGGCACGGGGAAGCGGGCTGAAGCTTTCTTT; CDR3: CASGTGKRAEAFF
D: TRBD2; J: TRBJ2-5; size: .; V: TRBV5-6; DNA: TGTGCCAGCAGCGTTGGCGGGACTAGCGGGAGGCCCCAGTACTTC; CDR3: CASSVGGTSGRPQYF
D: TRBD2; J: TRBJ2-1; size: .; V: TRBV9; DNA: TGTGCCAGCAATCAGCGGGGGTACAATGAGCAGTTCTTC; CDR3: CASNQRGYNEQFF
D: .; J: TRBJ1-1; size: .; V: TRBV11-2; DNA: TGTGCCAGCAGCCAGGGGAGGGGGGGAAAGAGGACTGAAGCTTTCTTT; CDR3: CASSQGRGGKRTEAFF
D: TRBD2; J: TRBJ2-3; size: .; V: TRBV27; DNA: TGTGCCAGCAGTTTGCCCTCGACTAGCGGGAGGATCACAGATACGCAGTATTTT; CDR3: CASSLPSTSGRITDTQYF
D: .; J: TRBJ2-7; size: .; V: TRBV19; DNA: TGTGCCAGTATGTGGACCGAAGGCGAGCAGTACTTC; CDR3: CASMWTEGEQYF
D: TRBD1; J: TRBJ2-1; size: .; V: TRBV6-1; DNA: TGTGCCAGCAGTGTCAGGGACAGAGGCCTTTCTGGTGAGCAGTTCTTC; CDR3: CASSVRDRGLSGEQFF
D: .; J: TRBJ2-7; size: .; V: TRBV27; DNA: TGTGCCAGCAGTTACGGGATGTTCTACGAGCAGTACTTC; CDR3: CASSYGMFYEQYF
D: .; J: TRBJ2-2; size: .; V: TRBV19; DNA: TGTGCCAGTAGTATAGGGCGGCAGAACACCGGGGAGCTGTTTTTT; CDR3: CASSIGRQNTGELFF
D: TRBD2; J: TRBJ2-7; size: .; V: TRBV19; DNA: TGTGCCAGTAGTATAGGCCTAGCGGAGTCCTACGAGCAGTACTTC; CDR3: CASSIGLAESYEQYF
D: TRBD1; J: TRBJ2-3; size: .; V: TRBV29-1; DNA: TGCAGCGTAGATACCACAGGGGCCGATACGCAGTATTTT; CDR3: CSVDTTGADTQYF
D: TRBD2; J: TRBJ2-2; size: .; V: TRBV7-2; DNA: TGTGCCAGCAGCTCCCCGCGGGAGGCCACCGGGGAGCTGTTTTTT; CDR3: CASSSPREATGELFF
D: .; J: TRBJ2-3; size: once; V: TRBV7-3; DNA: TGTGCCAGCAGCTTATGGCTTACCACTAGCACAGATACGCAGTATTTT; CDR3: CASSLWLTTSTDTQYF
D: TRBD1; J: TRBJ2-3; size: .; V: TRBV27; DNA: TGTGCCAGCAGCTGGGACAGGGCCACAGATACGCAGTATTTT; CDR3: CASSWDRATDTQYF
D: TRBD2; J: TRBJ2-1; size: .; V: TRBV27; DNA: TGTGCCAGCAGTTTTGGGACTATACACAATGAGCAGTTCTTC; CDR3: CASSFGTIHNEQFF
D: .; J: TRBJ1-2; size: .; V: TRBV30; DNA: TGTGCCTGGAGTGTGGGGGAGAACTATGGCTACACCTTC; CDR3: CAWSVGENYGYTF
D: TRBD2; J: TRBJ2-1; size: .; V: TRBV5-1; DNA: TGCGCCAGCAGCCAATCGTTGGGAGGGAACAATGAGCAGTTCTTC; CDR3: CASSQSLGGNNEQFF
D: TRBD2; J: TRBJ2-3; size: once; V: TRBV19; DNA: TGTGCCAGTAGTAGCGGGAGGGCCTTTAGAGATACGCAGTATTTT; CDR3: CASSSGRAFRDTQYF
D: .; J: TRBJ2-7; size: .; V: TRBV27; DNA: TGTGCCAGCAGGGCGCGTACGGATTACGAGCAGTACTTC; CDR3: CASRARTDYEQYF
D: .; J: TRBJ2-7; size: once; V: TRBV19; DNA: TGTGCCAGTAGTATATCAGGACACTTATACGAGCAGTACTTC; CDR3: CASSISGHLYEQYF
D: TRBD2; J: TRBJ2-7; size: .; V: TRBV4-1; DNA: TGCGCCAGCAGCCAATGGACTAGCGACTCCTACGAGCAGTACTTC; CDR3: CASSQWTSDSYEQYF
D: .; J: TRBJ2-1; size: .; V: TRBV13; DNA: TGTGCCAGCAGCTTAGAGGGAAGTGGGAACAATGAGCAGTTCTTC; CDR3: CASSLEGSGNNEQFF
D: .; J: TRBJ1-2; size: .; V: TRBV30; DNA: TGTGCCTGGAGTGTACCTAGGGCAGAAACCTATGGCTACACCTTC; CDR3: CAWSVPRAETYGYTF
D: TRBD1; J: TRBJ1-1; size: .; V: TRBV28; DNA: TGTGCCAGCAGTTTTGGCAGGGGGTATAACACTGAAGCTTTCTTT; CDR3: CASSFGRGYNTEAFF
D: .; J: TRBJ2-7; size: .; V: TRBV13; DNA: TGTGCCAGCAGCTACGACAGGAACTACGAGCAGTACTTC; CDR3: CASSYDRNYEQYF
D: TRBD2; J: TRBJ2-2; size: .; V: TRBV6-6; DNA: TGTGCCAGCAGTACTCTAGCGGGAGCAACCGGGGAGCTGTTTTTT; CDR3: CASSTLAGATGELFF
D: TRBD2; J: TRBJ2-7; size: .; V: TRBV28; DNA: TGTGCCAGCAGTTTGCTGGGACTAGCGGGAAGCGACGAGCAGTACTTC; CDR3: CASSLLGLAGSDEQYF
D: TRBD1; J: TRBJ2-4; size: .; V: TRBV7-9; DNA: TGTGCCAGCAGCTTAGGTGAAAGACAGGGAAACATTCAGTACTTC; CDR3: CASSLGERQGNIQYF
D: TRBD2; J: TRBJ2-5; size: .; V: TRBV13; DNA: TGTGCCAGCAGCGTCCTACTAGCGGGAGGTGGCGAGACCCAGTACTTC; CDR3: CASSVLLAGGGETQYF
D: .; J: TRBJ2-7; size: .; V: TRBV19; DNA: TGTGCCACCACGACGAGAAGGGAGGCCTCCTACGAGCAGTACTTC; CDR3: CATTTRREASYEQYF
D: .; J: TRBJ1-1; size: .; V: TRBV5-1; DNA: TGCGCCAGCAGCTTGGGTGGGGGGCTTGCTGAAGCTTTCTTT; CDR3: CASSLGGGLAEAFF
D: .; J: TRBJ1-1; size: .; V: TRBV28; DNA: TGTGCCAGCAGTTTAGGGGTTACTGAAGCTTTCTTT; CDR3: CASSLGVTEAFF
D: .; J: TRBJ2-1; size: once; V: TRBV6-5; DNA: TGTGCCAGCAGTTTCGGTCGTCTAAGCTCCTACAATGAGCAGTTCTTC; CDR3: CASSFGRLSSYNEQFF
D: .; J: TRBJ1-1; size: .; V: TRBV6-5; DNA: TGTGCCAGCCGGAGACTGAACACTGAAGCTTTCTTT; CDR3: CASRRLNTEAFF